This T cell receptor (beta chain) is drawn from a study of control samples from healthy donors and cancer patients. Libraries were prepared by immunoSEQ multiplex PCR; TCRdb keeps only in-frame clonotypes and omits some of them. The sample shows some 120,000 clones, just over 90% of them seen only once. CDR3 length: 16 amino acids. Losses at the gene ends were 4 bases for V and 1 base for J; bases not matched to a gene: 6. Germline CDR1 is MDHEN and CDR2 is SYDVKM. This clonotype was obtained from a woman between 18 and 30 years old in good health. This chain links TRBV28 with TRBJ2-7; 11 nucleotides line up with TRBD1. Sequenced sample: blood. CDR3 DNA: TGTGCCAGCAGTTCCACCGGGACAGGGGGATCCTACGAGCAGTACTTC. This sequence encodes CASSSTGTGGSYEQYF.